A single sample is the source of the 29 T cell receptor beta chains below, sequenced in a study of identical twins (dated by TCRdb to 2016 to 2017). Library prep was done by 5' RACE. The sequencer was an Illumina HiSeq 2000. In TCRdb, the public reads were trimmed at Q25 with fastp and aligned with MiXCR, with productive beta chains retained. Each CDR3 protein gets just one entry, which takes the most common genes and DNA from the rows behind it. Counted in this sample were 1.5 million to 2 million distinct CDR3 sequences; roughly 35% of them appeared once. Together, the top ten hold approximately 0.29% of the sample. Sequencing was carried out using cord blood. All receptors derive from a newborn girl in good health.

This clonotype was counted a few times. The J gene is TRBJ2-1, the V gene TRBV20-1; perhaps D is TRBD1 or TRBD2 (6 bases each). The tail of the sequence fits TRBJ2-7 better, so the J call may be wrong. The CDR3 runs to 15 residues. Looked up from germline, CDR1 is DFQATT and CDR2 is SNEGSKA (reference sequence). CDR3 residues: CSALQQGGWYNEQYF. CDR3 nucleotides: TGCAGTGCTCTACAACAGGGAGGTTGGTACAATGAGCAGTACTTC.

This clonotype appeared many times. At one boundary the junction diverges from the germline segment, which might be a read error. This rearrangement joins TRBV5-1 to TRBJ1-2; 8 nucleotides agree with TRBD1. The CDR3 consists of 14 residues. Germline CDR1 SGHRS, CDR2 YFSETQ. The CDR3 protein is CASSLADRVYGYTF. In DNA form, the CDR3 reads TGTGCCAGCAGCTTAGCGGACAGGGTCTATGGCTACACCTTC.

The chain joins TRBV7-2 to TRBJ2-1, with 9 nucleotides matching TRBD1. The CDR3 totals 17 residues. Unmatched junction bases numbered 13, after V lost 3 bases and J lost 7 bases. CDR1 is SGHTA and CDR2 is FQGNSA in the germline V gene. The CDR3 loop is CASSFKPLQGARNEQFF. In nucleotides, the CDR3 is TGTGCCAGCAGCTTCAAACCCTTACAGGGGGCGAGGAATGAGCAGTTCTTC.

The chain uses TRBV6-1 and TRBJ2-3, with D perhaps matching TRBD1 or TRBD2 (5 bases each). The CDR3 extends over 12 amino acids. V lost 11 bases and J 5 bases, leaving 14 bases between the germline ends. The germline V gene has CDR1 MNHNS and CDR2 SASEGT. CDR3 residues: CAVRDELDTQYF. The CDR3 DNA reads as TGTGCCGTCCGGGACGAACTAGATACGCAGTATTTT.

This clonotype was observed a few times. The rearrangement joins TRBV29-1 to TRBJ1-2; D is unresolved. This CDR3 region has 13 residues. V was trimmed by 3 bases and J by 0 bases, leaving 8 bases between them. CDR1 is SQVTM, CDR2 ANQGSEA, per germline. The CDR3 nucleotides read TGCAGCGTTGAGGAAGGTCCTAACTATGGCTACACCTTC. It specifies CSVEEGPNYGYTF.

A note on this clonotype: Given a much more abundant clone one base away, this may be a read error. The chain carries TRBV5-1 and TRBJ2-3, with D perhaps matching TRBD1 or TRBD2 (5 bases each). CDR1 and CDR2 from the germline V gene are SGHRS and YFSETQ. This CDR3 is 15 amino acids long. CDR3 coding DNA: TGCGCCGGCAGCCTTGAGGGGACCGGCACAGATACGCAGTATTTT. This encodes CAGSLEGTGTDTQYF.

In its sample, this clonotype was seen a few times. The chain has TRBV6-1 and TRBJ2-3, with TRBD2 matching 13 bases. The CDR3 spans 17 residues. Germline assignment: CDR1 MNHNS and CDR2 SASEGT. V lost 3 bases to trimming and J lost 4 bases; unmatched junction nucleotides: 7. The CDR3: CASSDRTSGRPADTQYF. DNA of the CDR3: TGTGCCAGCAGTGACCGGACTAGCGGGAGACCAGCAGATACGCAGTATTTT.

This clonotype was seen a handful of times. J is TRBJ1-6 and V is TRBV15; D possibly corresponds to TRBD1 (6 bases). The CDR3 consists of 17 residues. Trimming removed 0 bases from V and 8 bases from J, with 17 bases in between. Germline-derived CDR1 and CDR2 are LNHNV and YYDKDF (reference sequence). CDR3 nucleotide sequence: TGTGCCACCAGCAGAGATAGTCCGCGGACAGTATATTCACCCCTCCACTTT. Its protein is CATSRDSPRTVYSPLHF.

Points on this clonotype: The junction shows a germline mismatch at one end, possibly a read error. This chain joins TRBV28 and TRBJ2-2; D possibly uses TRBD1 or TRBD2 (9 bases each). The CDR3 has 15 amino acids. Germline values: CDR1 MDHEN, CDR2 SYDVKM. The CDR3 region has the DNA TGTGCCAGCAGTTTATTACAGGGGGCTAGCGGGGAGCCGTTTTTT. It translates to CASSLLQGASGEPFF.

This clonotype has more than one count but fewer than ten. The V gene is TRBV18, the J gene TRBJ1-2; D perhaps matches TRBD1 (6 bases). CDR1 is KGHSH, CDR2 LQKENI, per germline. V lost 6 bases to trimming and J lost 8 bases, with 16 bases between them. CDR3 length: 13 amino acids. The CDR3 DNA is TGTGCCAGCTCCTACAGGGAGACGGACGGCTACACCTTC. Its translation is CASSYRETDGYTF.

The genes are TRBV28 and TRBJ2-2, with D perhaps TRBD1 (5 bases). Trimming stripped 10 bases from V and 4 bases from J, with 10 bases between. The CDR3 sequence is 12 residues long. Per germline, CDR1 MDHEN and CDR2 SYDVKM. The CDR3 region is CATRRGTGELFF. In DNA form, the CDR3 reads TGTGCCACGAGAAGGGGCACCGGGGAGCTGTTTTTT.

This clonotype has only a few counts. The chain uses TRBV24-1 and TRBJ2-1, with TRBD2 identical over 9 bases. The CDR3 is 18 amino acids. The J segment lost 5 bases and the V segment lost 3 bases, leaving 13 bases of the junction unmatched. Germline assignment: CDR1 KGHDR and CDR2 SFDVKD. The CDR3 sequence: CATSDPPGASGDNNEQFF. CDR3 coding DNA: TGTGCCACCAGTGATCCACCTGGGGCTAGCGGGGACAACAATGAGCAGTTCTTC.

The chain combines TRBV2 with TRBJ2-4, with 8 positions matching TRBD2. V gave up 7 bases and J gave up 0 bases; unmatched junction bases: 5. CDR1 is SNHLY and CDR2 is FYNNEI in the germline V gene. The CDR3 extends over 15 amino acids. CDR3 protein: CASILGRAAKNIQYF. The CDR3 nucleotides read TGTGCCAGCATACTCGGGAGGGCAGCCAAAAACATTCAGTACTTC. The whole variable domain, remainder taken from reference TRBV2 and TRBJ2-4, is EPEVTQTPSHQVTQMGQEVILRCVPISNHLYFYWYRQILGQKVEFLVSFYNNEISEKSEIFDDQFSVERPDGSNFTLKIRSTKLEDSAMYFCASILGRAAKNIQYFGAGTRLSVL.

This clonotype appeared many times. This chain joins TRBV25-1 and TRBJ1-2; no clear D. The CDR3 consists of 15 residues. V lost 0 bases, J lost 8 bases, and 16 bases lay in between. Germline CDR1 MGHDK, CDR2 SYGVNS. This CDR3 reads CASSEYPDSVGGYTF. In nucleotides, the CDR3 is TGTGCCAGCAGTGAATATCCCGACTCGGTCGGCGGCTACACCTTC.

This clonotype was seen a handful of times. The chain recombines TRBV16 with TRBJ1-2, with 9 positions matching TRBD1. Germline-derived CDR1 and CDR2 are KGHSY and FQNENV. V shed 3 bases, J shed 2 bases, and the junction held 4 bases outside the gene matches. The CDR3 has 15 residues. CDR3 coding DNA: TGTGCCAGCAGCCAGGGGACAGGGAGGAACTATGGCTACACCTTC. Translating it yields CASSQGTGRNYGYTF.

The table lists this clonotype with many counts. CDR3 region: CASSETSGYYNEQFF. CDR3 DNA sequence: TGTGCCAGCAGTGAGACTAGCGGGTACTACAATGAGCAGTTCTTC. The rearrangement joins TRBV2 to TRBJ2-1; 10 bases are a match to TRBD2. The CDR3 length is 15 residues. With V trimmed by 3 bases and J by 3 bases, 2 bases remained unmatched. Germline loops: CDR1 SNHLY, CDR2 FYNNEI.

A few counts support this clonotype. J is TRBJ2-7 and V is TRBV12-3 or TRBV12-4; no reliable D call. V was cut by 1 base and J by 0 bases, with 10 bases left in between. This CDR3 is built from 15 residues. CDR3 loop: CASSLEGGLSYEQYF. CDR3 coding DNA: TGTGCCAGCAGTTTAGAGGGTGGCCTCTCCTACGAGCAGTACTTC.

This clonotype was seen more than once but under ten times. This sequence joins TRBV11-2 and TRBJ2-1, with D possibly matching TRBD2 (6 bases). CDR1 is SGHAT and CDR2 is FQNNGV in the germline V gene. This CDR3 contains 15 residues. Trimming pared 6 bases from V and 4 bases from J, leaving 16 bases between. CDR3 loop: CASRMPGTGYNEQFF. CDR3 in DNA: TGTGCCAGCAGAATGCCCGGGACTGGATACAATGAGCAGTTCTTC. The full variable domain, its missing parts supplied by reference TRBV11-2 and TRBJ2-1, is EAGVAQSPRYKIIEKRQSVAFWCNPISGHATLYWYQQILGQGPKLLIQFQNNGVVDDSQLPKDRFSAERLKGVDSTLKIQPAKLEDSAVYLCASRMPGTGYNEQFFGPGTRLTVL.

This clonotype was counted only a few times. The chain is built from TRBV9 and TRBJ2-3; 12 positions match TRBD2. Germline V gives CDR1 SGDLS, CDR2 YYNGEE. With V trimmed by 0 bases and J by 5 bases, 4 bases remained unmatched. The CDR3 runs 16 residues. The CDR3 protein is CASSVGLAGDGDTQYF. CDR3 bases: TGTGCCAGCAGCGTAGGACTAGCGGGAGACGGAGATACGCAGTATTTT.

This sequence joins TRBV15 and TRBJ2-7; TRBD1 aligns across 8 bases. The J segment lost 4 bases and the V segment lost 4 bases, leaving 9 bases of the junction unmatched. The CDR3 spans 15 residues. Germline lookup yields CDR1 LNHNV and CDR2 YYDKDF (reference sequence). In DNA, the CDR3 is TGTGCCACCAGCACCTTAAGGACAGGGTTTTACGAGCAGTACTTC. As protein: CATSTLRTGFYEQYF.

This chain uses TRBV20-1 with TRBJ2-7; 11 bases are shared with TRBD2. V was pared by 0 bases and J by 0 bases, with 7 bases of the junction left unmatched. There are 17 residues in the CDR3. Looked up from germline, CDR1 is DFQATT and CDR2 is SNEGSKA (reference sequence). CDR3 nucleotides: TGCAGTGCTAGAGATCCGCTAGCGGGGGGTCTCTCCTACGAGCAGTACTTC. The encoded protein is CSARDPLAGGLSYEQYF.

The V call is TRBV28, the J call TRBJ2-1; TRBD2 matches 8 bases. Per germline, CDR1 MDHEN and CDR2 SYDVKM. The CDR3 consists of 17 residues. V was clipped by 2 bases and J by 7 bases; unmatched bases: 13. The CDR3 loop reads CASSLPQREFVKNEQFF. DNA of the CDR3: TGTGCCAGCAGTTTACCTCAGCGGGAGTTTGTGAAAAATGAGCAGTTCTTC.

In DNA form, the CDR3 reads TGCAGTGCCATGTTCCATGAGCAGTTCTTC. Amino acid sequence: CSAMFHEQFF. The genes are TRBV20-1 and TRBJ2-1; D uncertain. V gave up 6 bases and J gave up 8 bases, with 8 bases separating them. The CDR3 spans 10 residues. Germline loops: CDR1 DFQATT, CDR2 SNEGSKA (reference sequence).

The chain employs TRBV19 and TRBJ2-1; 10 nucleotides line up with TRBD2. With V trimmed by 2 bases and J by 6 bases, 10 bases remained unmatched. This CDR3 spans 17 amino acids. In germline, CDR1 is LNHDA, CDR2 SQIVND (reference sequence). The CDR3 is CASSIRGLAGVGNEQFF. CDR3 coding DNA: TGTGCCAGTAGTATAAGGGGTCTAGCGGGAGTAGGCAATGAGCAGTTCTTC.

The V gene is TRBV27, the J gene TRBJ1-1; D unclear. The CDR3 consists of 14 residues. Per germline, CDR1 MNHEY and CDR2 SMNVEV (reference sequence). V lost 6 bases to trimming and J lost 4 bases, with 15 bases between them. The chain's CDR3 is CASSPTQVITEAFF. The CDR3 DNA is TGTGCCAGCAGCCCAACCCAGGTTATCACTGAAGCTTTCTTT.

This clonotype was counted a few times. This rearrangement joins TRBV29-1 to TRBJ1-2, with 7 bases identical to TRBD1. The CDR3 is made up of 15 amino acids. The V segment lost 4 bases and the J segment 2 bases; nucleotides outside the gene matches: 10. The germline gives CDR1 SQVTM, CDR2 ANQGSEA. CDR3 loop: CSVVGFDRENYGYTF. DNA for the CDR3: TGCAGCGTTGTCGGGTTTGACAGGGAGAACTATGGCTACACCTTC.

The V and J genes are TRBV5-1 and TRBJ1-1, with a possible D match to TRBD1 (6 bases). Germline loops: CDR1 SGHRS, CDR2 YFSETQ. This CDR3 spans 16 amino acids. V was cut by 0 bases and J by 2 bases, with 14 bases left in between. CDR3 nucleotide sequence: TGCGCCAGCAGCTTGGGGACCCGACAGGCAAACACTGAAGCTTTCTTT. Its translation is CASSLGTRQANTEAFF.

The chain uses TRBV20-1 and TRBJ2-7; perhaps TRBD1 as D (6 bases). This CDR3 has 13 amino acids. The germline V gene encodes CDR1 DFQATT and CDR2 SNEGSKA (reference sequence). Trimming pared 4 bases from V and 4 bases from J, leaving 14 bases between. In DNA, the CDR3 is TGCAGTGCTACCGCTTTGGGGGCTTACGAGCAGTACTTC. Its protein product is CSATALGAYEQYF.

The V call is TRBV20-1, the J call TRBJ1-5, with no clear D. Germline assignment: CDR1 DFQATT and CDR2 SNEGSKA (reference sequence). This CDR3 has 14 amino acids. Deletions cut 6 bases from V and 3 bases from J, with 15 bases between. The CDR3 is CSATRIRNNQPQHF. In nucleotides, the CDR3 is TGCAGTGCGACACGAATCAGAAACAATCAGCCCCAGCATTTT.